These 15 T cell receptor beta chains originate from one sample sequenced in a study of response to subunit inactivated influenza vaccine. Using its own MiXCR run on the RT-PCR reads, TCRdb lists one record per CDR3 protein. The sample carries some 520,000 distinct CDR3 sequences, about 15% recorded once. The sample was CD4+ T cells sorted from PBMCs, taken around 2 years after vaccination. These receptors originate from a man between 50 and 75 years old who received an inactivated influenza vaccine.

The genes are TRBV7-2 and TRBJ1-5, with a tentative D call TRBD1 (6 bases). V lost 1 base to trimming and J lost 7 bases, with 14 bases between them. The germline CDR1 and CDR2 sequences are SGHTA and FQGNSA. The CDR3 length is 15 residues. The DNA of the CDR3 is TGTGCCAGCAGCTTAGAGGACAGCCTGCGGCAGCCCCAGCATTTT. Translating gives CASSLEDSLRQPQHF.

The chain combines TRBV7-2 with TRBJ2-5; D could derive from TRBD1 or TRBD2 (5 bases each). Per germline, CDR1 SGHTA and CDR2 FQGNSA. The CDR3 loop spans 13 amino acids. Trimming removed 5 bases from V and 7 bases from J, with 14 bases in between. CDR3 sequence: CASSPHRDGTQYF. The CDR3 coding sequence is TGTGCCAGCAGCCCTCACCGGGACGGGACCCAGTACTTC.

Ten or more counts support this clonotype. The rearrangement links TRBV18 to TRBJ1-4; D is ambiguous. Germline V gives CDR1 KGHSH, CDR2 LQKENI. V gave up 4 bases and J gave up 7 bases, with 7 bases separating them. The CDR3 has 12 residues. CDR3 DNA: TGTGCCAGCTCACGTCAGACTGAAAAACTGTTTTTT. Translation gives CASSRQTEKLFF.

The rearrangement links TRBV4-3 to TRBJ2-7; no definite D call. Germline CDR1 LGHNA, CDR2 YSLEER. Trimming took off 0 bases at V and 8 bases at J, with 8 bases between the two ends. This CDR3 contains 12 residues. The CDR3 is CASSQDAAKQYF. CDR3 sequence (DNA): TGCGCCAGCAGCCAAGATGCGGCTAAGCAGTACTTC.

The V and J genes are TRBV28 and TRBJ1-5, with D possibly being TRBD1 (6 bases). Germline values: CDR1 MDHEN, CDR2 SYDVKM. The length of the CDR3 is 15 residues. Trimming removed 5 bases from V and 1 base from J, with 12 bases in between. This chain's CDR3 is CASSPYRASNQPQHF. CDR3 sequence (DNA): TGTGCCAGCAGTCCCTACAGGGCCAGCAATCAGCCCCAGCATTTT.

This chain joins TRBV20-1 and TRBJ2-3; D uncertain. The length of the CDR3 is 11 residues. Germline V gives CDR1 DFQATT, CDR2 SNEGSKA (reference sequence). Trimming pared 6 bases from V and 6 bases from J, leaving 10 bases between. In DNA, the CDR3 is TGCAGTGCATCTAGAAGGGATACGCAGTATTTT. This translates into CSASRRDTQYF.

The sample holds a few counts of this clonotype. This chain uses TRBV5-6 with TRBJ2-1; unclear D gene. The V and J ends lost 1 base and 15 bases respectively, with 11 bases between them. In germline, CDR1 is SGHDT, CDR2 YYEEEE. The CDR3 is made up of 11 amino acids. The CDR3 sequence: CASSLMTMTFF. DNA for the CDR3: TGTGCCAGCAGCTTGATGACCATGACGTTCTTC.

The chain uses TRBV12-3 or TRBV12-4 and TRBJ2-2; the D is unclear. The V and J ends lost 6 bases and 7 bases respectively, with 12 bases between them. This CDR3 spans 13 amino acids. The CDR3 loop reads CASSPLPYGELFF. In DNA, the CDR3 is TGTGCCAGCAGCCCTCTTCCCTACGGGGAGCTGTTTTTT.

This clonotype appeared a few times. CDR3 bases: TGTGCCAGCAGTTCCTGGGACAGGAATTCACCCCTCCACTTT. Its protein product is CASSSWDRNSPLHF. V gene TRBV12-3 or TRBV12-4 combines with J gene TRBJ1-6, with 8 bases identical to TRBD1. V gave up 4 bases and J gave up 7 bases; unmatched junction bases: 3. This CDR3 has 14 residues.

Regarding this clonotype: A much larger clonotype is one base distant, so this may be a read error. The chain couples TRBV6-2 or TRBV6-3 to TRBJ2-1, with D perhaps matching TRBD1 (5 bases). CDR1 MNHEY and CDR2 SVGEGT come from the germline V gene. The CDR3 contains 15 residues. The CDR3 sequence: CVSSFPRSRGNEQFF. DNA of the CDR3: TGTGTCAGCAGTTTCCCGCGAAGTAGGGGAAATGAGCAGTTCTTC.

This clonotype was counted ten times or more. V usage is TRBV5-6 and J usage is TRBJ2-1; D not resolved. Germline V lookup: CDR1 SGHDT, CDR2 YYEEEE. Trimming took 4 bases from V and 7 from J, leaving 9 bases between them. The CDR3 totals 12 residues. The CDR3 nucleotides are TGTGCCAGCAGCCCTCTTAGAAATGAGCAGTTCTTC. Its translation is CASSPLRNEQFF.

The chain carries TRBV15 and TRBJ1-2; D remains unclear. Deletions cut 1 base from V and 8 bases from J, with 8 bases between. Germline V gives CDR1 LNHNV, CDR2 YYDKDF (reference sequence). The CDR3 extends over 12 amino acids. The CDR3 loop is CATSRGPGGYTF. CDR3 in DNA: TGTGCCACCAGCAGAGGCCCAGGAGGCTACACCTTC.

This clonotype was observed at least ten times. The gene calls are TRBV28 and TRBJ2-3; D is ambiguous. The V end was cut by 8 bases, the J end by 6 bases, with 15 bases between. Per germline, CDR1 MDHEN and CDR2 SYDVKM. The CDR3 consists of 13 residues. CDR3 protein: CASGSSYRDTQYF. CDR3 nucleotides: TGTGCCAGCGGCTCATCTTATCGGGATACGCAGTATTTT.

The J gene is TRBJ2-1, the V gene TRBV5-6; 8 bases align to TRBD2. The V segment lost 4 bases and the J segment 15 bases; nucleotides outside the gene matches: 9. This CDR3 is built from 12 residues. Looked up from germline, CDR1 is SGHDT and CDR2 is YYEEEE. The CDR3 is CASSPLAAHWFF. DNA of the CDR3: TGTGCCAGCAGCCCACTAGCGGCCCACTGGTTCTTC.

The chain couples TRBV4-2 to TRBJ2-1, with 9 bases matching TRBD1. Unmatched junction bases numbered 6, after V lost 4 bases and J lost 5 bases. The CDR3 loop spans 15 amino acids. Per germline, CDR1 LGHNA and CDR2 YNFKEQ. CDR3 residues: CASSLRDRDNNEQFF. CDR3 coding DNA: TGTGCCAGCAGCCTCCGGGACAGGGACAACAATGAGCAGTTCTTC.